These 26 T cell receptor beta chains came from one sample sequenced in a study of shared clonotypes between healthy human individuals. Measured with immunoSEQ multiplex PCR; TCRdb has only the in-frame clones, and not every one. The data hold over a million clones, with roughly 80% observed a single time. Sequencing input: memory CD4+ T cells sorted from blood. Subset specified: CD45RA-negative fraction. These receptors came from a man younger than 30 in good health.

This sequence joins TRBV5-1 and TRBJ1-1; maybe TRBD1 (5 bases). The CDR3 covers 13 residues. V dropped 5 bases and J dropped 6 bases, with 14 bases sitting between them. Germline CDR1 is SGHRS and CDR2 is YFSETQ. CDR3 coding DNA: TGCGCCAGCAGTTCGACCAGGGACCCTGAAGCTTTCTTT. Protein product: CASSSTRDPEAFF.

The chain employs TRBV10-2 and TRBJ1-4; 9 positions agree with TRBD1. The germline CDR1 and CDR2 sequences are WSHSY and SAAADI. CDR3 length: 14 residues. The ends lost 6 bases at V and 5 bases at J; junction bases unmatched: 4. CDR3 protein: CASRGQGRNEKLFF. For the CDR3, the DNA is TGCGCCAGCAGGGGACAGGGAAGGAATGAAAAACTGTTTTTT.

The chain carries TRBV28 and TRBJ2-3; TRBD1 is a possible D gene (5 bases). The CDR3 extends over 14 amino acids. Looked up from germline, CDR1 is MDHEN and CDR2 is SYDVKM. V was pared by 6 bases and J by 2 bases, with 12 bases between. The CDR3 is CASSSPQVTDTQYF. In nucleotides, the CDR3 is TGTGCCAGCAGCTCCCCACAGGTCACAGATACGCAGTATTTT.

J is TRBJ1-1 and V is TRBV7-9; D perhaps matches TRBD1 (5 bases). This CDR3 has 15 residues. Germline V gene sequence: CDR1 SEHNR, CDR2 FQNEAQ (reference sequence). V was shortened by 4 bases and J by 7 bases, with 19 bases between the two germline ends. The DNA of the CDR3 is TGTGCCAGCAGCTCCCGGGGGGAGGGGCCGCTTGAAGCTTTCTTT. Protein product: CASSSRGEGPLEAFF. Full variable domain (missing parts from reference TRBV7-9 and TRBJ1-1): DTGVSQNPRHKITKRGQNVTFRCDPISEHNRLYWYRQTLGQGPEFLTYFQNEAQLEKSRLLSDRFSAERPKGSFSTLEIQRTEQGDSAMYLCASSSRGEGPLEAFFGQGTRLTVV.

This rearrangement joins TRBV7-9 to TRBJ1-6; 9 nucleotides line up with TRBD1. The junction had 4 bases not matched to a gene; V was cut back by 6 bases and J by 7 bases. Germline V lookup: CDR1 SEHNR, CDR2 FQNEAQ (reference sequence). The CDR3 totals 14 residues. The CDR3 DNA reads TGTGCCAGCAGTCGGGACAGGGAAAATTCACCCCTCCACTTT. As protein: CASSRDRENSPLHF. Looking up the rest from reference TRBV7-9 and TRBJ1-6 gives the full variable domain: DTGVSQNPRHKITKRGQNVTFRCDPISEHNRLYWYRQTLGQGPEFLTYFQNEAQLEKSRLLSDRFSAERPKGSFSTLEIQRTEQGDSAMYLCASSRDRENSPLHFGNGTRLTVT.

This clone showed up many times. This chain connects TRBV4-2 to TRBJ1-3; D is perhaps TRBD1 (5 bases). V gave up 1 base and J gave up 10 bases, with 11 bases separating them. Germline-derived CDR1 and CDR2 are LGHNA and YNFKEQ. This CDR3 comprises 13 residues. In DNA, the CDR3 is TGTGCCAGCAGCCAAGCAGGGATGGGGACCATATATTTT. This encodes CASSQAGMGTIYF.

This chain links TRBV27 with TRBJ2-7, with no clear D. V was cut by 7 bases and J by 3 bases, with 7 bases left in between. CDR3 length: 11 residues. Per the germline V gene, CDR1 is MNHEY and CDR2 is SMNVEV (reference sequence). In DNA form, the CDR3 reads TGTGCCAGCAAAGGGTTCTACGAGCAGTACTTC. Amino acid sequence: CASKGFYEQYF.

V usage is TRBV5-8 and J usage is TRBJ1-6, with 7 bases identical to TRBD1. The CDR3 is 14 amino acids. Germline V gene lookup returns CDR1 SGHTS and CDR2 YDEGEE. The V segment lost 4 bases and the J segment 7 bases; nucleotides outside the gene matches: 5. CDR3 residues: CASSIRQGNSPLHF. CDR3 DNA sequence: TGTGCCAGCAGCATTCGACAGGGAAATTCACCCCTCCACTTT. Complete variable domain (other parts from reference TRBV5-8 and TRBJ1-6): EAGVTQSPTHLIKTRGQQATLRCSPISGHTSVYWYQQALGLGLQFLLWYDEGEERNRGNFPPRFSGRQFPNYSSELNVNALELEDSALYLCASSIRQGNSPLHFGNGTRLTVT.

V and J are TRBV10-3 and TRBJ2-5; weak D call: TRBD2 (5 bases). Germline V gene lookup returns CDR1 ENHRY and CDR2 SYGVKD. The V end was cut by 6 bases, the J end by 5 bases, with 10 bases between. CDR3 size: 12 residues. The CDR3 loop is CAIRDTGETQYF. Here the CDR3 DNA reads TGTGCCATCAGAGACACGGGGGAGACCCAGTACTTC.

J is TRBJ2-1 and V is TRBV5-1; TRBD2 agrees at 7 bases. CDR1 and CDR2 (germline): SGHRS, YFSETQ. The J segment lost 6 bases and the V segment lost 4 bases, leaving 7 bases of the junction unmatched. CDR3 length equals 14 residues. The CDR3: CASSEGGRVNEQFF. CDR3 coding DNA: TGCGCCAGCAGCGAGGGAGGGCGGGTCAATGAGCAGTTCTTC.

The chain employs TRBV6-5 and TRBJ1-2; 7 positions agree with TRBD1. Germline loops: CDR1 MNHEY, CDR2 SVGAGI. Trimming removed 0 bases from V and 2 bases from J; junction bases left unmatched: 3. The CDR3 extends over 15 amino acids. The CDR3 region has the DNA TGTGCCAGCAGTTACTCCGGGACAGACAACTATGGCTACACCTTC. Translated: CASSYSGTDNYGYTF.

The chain carries TRBV5-1 and TRBJ2-6, with D perhaps TRBD1 (6 bases). CDR1 is SGHRS and CDR2 is YFSETQ in the germline V gene. This CDR3 comprises 15 residues. V was clipped by 7 bases and J by 4 bases, with 15 bases between them. The CDR3 DNA sequence: TGCGCCAGCTTTATTCAGGGGCCCGGGGCCAACGTCCTGACTTTC. Translation: CASFIQGPGANVLTF.

This clone has a handful of counts. The chain has TRBV2 and TRBJ1-5; D possibly corresponds to TRBD1 (6 bases). Between the trimmed V and J ends, which lost 1 base and 5 bases, there was a span of 9 bases. Germline-derived CDR1 and CDR2 are SNHLY and FYNNEI. The CDR3 has 14 amino acids. CDR3 nucleotides: TGTGCCAGCAGTGAAGAACAGGGACATCAGCCCCAGCATTTT. Its translation is CASSEEQGHQPQHF. Drawing the rest from reference TRBV2 and TRBJ1-5, the complete variable domain is EPEVTQTPSHQVTQMGQEVILRCVPISNHLYFYWYRQILGQKVEFLVSFYNNEISEKSEIFDDQFSVERPDGSNFTLKIRSTKLEDSAMYFCASSEEQGHQPQHFGDGTRLSIL.

This clone has only a few counts. In nucleotides, the CDR3 is TGTGCCAGCAGGCCCCTTCGCGGGCTCTCCTACGAGCAGTACTTC. Amino acid sequence: CASRPLRGLSYEQYF. V usage is TRBV6-6 and J usage is TRBJ2-7; TRBD2 might be the D (5 bases). This CDR3 region has 15 residues. The ends were cut back, 6 bases at V and 0 bases at J, with 15 bases in the middle. Germline-derived CDR1 and CDR2 are MNHNY and SVGAGI (reference sequence).

The rearrangement links TRBV6-6 to TRBJ1-5; D remains ambiguous. CDR1 and CDR2 from the germline V gene are MNHNY and SVGAGI (reference sequence). The CDR3 has 15 amino acids. Trimming stripped 5 bases from V and 2 bases from J, with 13 bases between. For the CDR3, the DNA is TGTGCCAGCAGTCCCTCTGGGTGGGGCAATCAGCCCCAGCATTTT. Translated: CASSPSGWGNQPQHF.

Notes on this clone: Other DNA sequences in the sample encode the same CDR3. V usage is TRBV11-2 and J usage is TRBJ2-5; TRBD2 might be the D (6 bases). Per the germline V gene, CDR1 is SGHAT and CDR2 is FQNNGV. The CDR3 is 15 amino acids. The V end lost 1 base, the J end lost 1 base, and 10 bases lay between the germline ends. The CDR3, as DNA: TGTGCCAGCAGCTTAGGGAGGGATCCCCAAGAGACCCAGTACTTC. Amino acids: CASSLGRDPQETQYF.

Of note for this clone: A far larger clone is a single base away, which makes a read error likely. J is TRBJ1-5 and V is TRBV25-1; TRBD1 aligns across 7 bases. Germline trimming cut 6 bases from V and 1 base from J; bases unmatched to any gene: 3. This CDR3 has 14 residues. Germline V gene sequence: CDR1 MGHDK, CDR2 SYGVNS. DNA for the CDR3: TGTGCCAGCAGCCTGGGACAGAGCAATCAGCCCCAGCATTTT. Its protein product is CASSLGQSNQPQHF.

The chain links TRBV7-2 to TRBJ2-7, with TRBD2 as a possible D gene (5 bases). The CDR3 is made up of 14 amino acids. Trimming took off 0 bases at V and 3 bases at J, with 9 bases between the two ends. CDR1 is SGHTA, CDR2 FQGNSA, per germline. CDR3: CASSLAGANYEQYF. DNA for the CDR3: TGTGCCAGCAGCTTAGCGGGAGCGAACTACGAGCAGTACTTC.

This sequence joins TRBV7-2 and TRBJ2-7; weak D call: TRBD2 (5 bases). This CDR3 spans 15 amino acids. The germline V gene encodes CDR1 SGHTA and CDR2 FQGNSA. V was trimmed by 0 bases and J by 3 bases, leaving 12 bases between them. The CDR3, as DNA: TGTGCCAGCAGCTTAGCGGGTGGGAGTGGCTACGAGCAGTACTTC. It is translated as CASSLAGGSGYEQYF.

The chain carries TRBV30 and TRBJ2-5, with 13 positions matching TRBD2. The length of the CDR3 is 16 residues. The germline V gene has CDR1 GTSNPN and CDR2 SVGIG (reference sequence). The ends lost 1 base at V and 2 bases at J; junction bases unmatched: 4. The DNA for the CDR3 is TGTGCCTGGAGTGGACTAGCGGGAGGAATACAAGAGACCCAGTACTTC. Amino acid sequence: CAWSGLAGGIQETQYF.

The rearrangement links TRBV2 to TRBJ1-5, with D perhaps matching TRBD1 (6 bases). The ends were cut back, 6 bases at V and 9 bases at J, with 18 bases in the middle. Per germline, CDR1 SNHLY and CDR2 FYNNEI. The CDR3 extends over 14 amino acids. CDR3 sequence reads: CASSRGLGYGPQHF. CDR3 nucleotide sequence: TGTGCCAGCAGCAGGGGCCTTGGGTATGGGCCCCAGCATTTT.

Worth noting for this clone: This could be a read error, since a much larger clone is one nucleotide away. The J gene is TRBJ1-3, the V gene TRBV7-2; D unclear. The V and J ends lost 2 bases and 0 bases respectively, with 8 bases between them. The CDR3 extends over 15 amino acids. Germline V gene data show CDR1 as SGHTA and CDR2 as FQGNSA. CDR3 DNA: TGTGCCAGCAGCTTAATAGGGAGCTCTGGAAACACCATATATTTT. This gives the protein CASSLIGSSGNTIYF. The variable domain in full, with the rest retrieved from reference TRBV7-2 and TRBJ1-3, is GAGVSQSPSNKVTEKGKDVELRCDPISGHTALYWYRQSLGQGLEFLIYFQGNSAPDKSGLPSDRFSAERTGGSVSTLTIQRTQQEDSAVYLCASSLIGSSGNTIYFGEGSWLTVV.

There are a few counts of this clone. This sequence joins TRBV6-5 and TRBJ2-7; 10 bases match TRBD1. The V gene end was trimmed by 7 bases and the J gene end by 3 bases; junction bases not matched to a gene: 6. This CDR3 comprises 14 residues. CDR1 is MNHEY and CDR2 is SVGAGI in the germline V gene. The CDR3 nucleotides are TGTGCCAGCACCGTGAGGACAGGGGGCTACGAGCAGTACTTC. Translating gives CASTVRTGGYEQYF.

This sequence joins TRBV5-1 and TRBJ2-3; 7 positions agree with TRBD1. The CDR3 extends over 14 amino acids. Germline V gene lookup returns CDR1 SGHRS and CDR2 YFSETQ. Germline trimming cut 7 bases from V and 1 base from J; bases unmatched to any gene: 6. CDR3 region: CASGIGQGTDTQYF. The DNA of the CDR3 is TGCGCCAGCGGGATTGGACAGGGCACAGATACGCAGTATTTT.

This clone was seen at least ten times. Distinct nucleotide sequences in the sample also encode this CDR3. V is TRBV6-5 and J is TRBJ1-2; TRBD1 matches at 9 bases. With 5 bases clipped from V and 6 bases from J, the junction kept 7 bases outside the gene matches. Germline V lookup: CDR1 MNHEY, CDR2 SVGAGI. The CDR3 runs 14 residues. CDR3 DNA sequence: TGTGCCAGCAGTAGCAACAGGGGGCAGGATGGCTACACCTTC. Its translation: CASSSNRGQDGYTF.

This sequence joins TRBV30 and TRBJ2-3; tentatively, D is TRBD2 (5 bases). This CDR3 has 15 residues. V lost 5 bases to trimming and J lost 3 bases, with 18 bases between them. The germline gives CDR1 GTSNPN, CDR2 SVGIG (reference sequence). The CDR3 DNA reads TGTGCCTGGGCGTTACACCGTAGCGCTACAGATACGCAGTATTTT. This sequence encodes CAWALHRSATDTQYF.